This TCR beta chain was identified during a study of blood T cell repertoires in COVID-19. Study-wide context: Both acute and convalescent COVID-19 samples were obtained from the United States, Italy and Spain. Sample material is recorded as cDNA or gDNA derived from T cells, B-cell-depleted T cells, or PBMCs.

Across about two dozen US areas, participants ranged in age from about 18 to 89 years. Participant-given clinical history determined each cohort assignment. Sequencing was performed with immunoSEQ multiplex PCR; in TCRdb, only in-frame clones are kept and a portion is missing. The sample carries about 230,000 clones, around 92% recorded once. CDR1 is SGHVS and CDR2 is FNYEAQ in the germline V gene. The germline V and J ends were trimmed by 1 base and 3 bases, with 10 bases remaining between them. The CDR3 runs 14 residues. The source of this sequence is a woman in her twenties or thirties with acute COVID-19. V usage is TRBV7-6 and J usage is TRBJ2-7; D uncertain. Sequencing used PBMCs or T cells enriched from blood (not recorded which). DNA of the CDR3: TGTGCCAGCAGCTTAGGCGGCAGACTCTACGAGCAGTACTTC. The encoded protein is CASSLGGRLYEQYF.